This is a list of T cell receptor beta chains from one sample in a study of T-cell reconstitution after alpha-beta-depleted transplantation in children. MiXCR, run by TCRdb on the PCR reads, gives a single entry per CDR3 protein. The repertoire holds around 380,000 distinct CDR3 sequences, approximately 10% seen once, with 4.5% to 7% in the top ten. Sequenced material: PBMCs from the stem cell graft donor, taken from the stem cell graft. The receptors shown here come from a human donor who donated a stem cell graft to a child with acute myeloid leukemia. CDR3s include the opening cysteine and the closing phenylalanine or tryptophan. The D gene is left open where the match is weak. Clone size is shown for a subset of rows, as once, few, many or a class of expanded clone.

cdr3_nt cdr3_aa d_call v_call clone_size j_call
TGTGCCAGCAGTTTCTTTGCAGGTTATTCCTACGAGCAGTACTTC CASSFFAGYSYEQYF NA TRBV12-3/TRBV12-4 few TRBJ2-7
TGCAGTGCTAGGGGAGAGACCCAGTACTTC CSARGETQYF NA TRBV20-1 NA TRBJ2-5
TGTGCCAGCAGCTGGCGGGGGCCAGTCACCCTAGCAAGGGCAGATACGCAGTATTTT CASSWRGPVTLARADTQYF NA TRBV11-2 NA TRBJ2-3
TGCGCCAGCCGGAGTGGGGTAAGCTACAATGAGCAGTTCTTC CASRSGVSYNEQFF NA TRBV5-1 NA TRBJ2-1
TGTGCCAGCAGCTTGCTGGTGTCGGGGAACACTGAAGCTTTCTTT CASSLLVSGNTEAFF NA TRBV5-6 few TRBJ1-1
TGCAGCGCTGAAGATGGGGCAGGGTTAGATACGCAGTATTTT CSAEDGAGLDTQYF NA TRBV29-1 NA TRBJ2-3
TGCGCCAGCAGCTTGGAGCTGGGCCTCGGGGAGACCCAGTACTTC CASSLELGLGETQYF NA TRBV5-1 NA TRBJ2-5
TGTGCCACCAGCGAAGGGACAGGTACCGAAGCTTTCTTT CATSEGTGTEAFF TRBD1 TRBV15 few TRBJ1-1
TGTGCCAGCAGCAACGGGGGGGTAAAAGTAAATGAGCAGTTCTTC CASSNGGVKVNEQFF TRBD2 TRBV6-2/TRBV6-3 NA TRBJ2-1
TGCGCCAGCAGCTTTGACTTAGGGGAGACCCAGTACTTC CASSFDLGETQYF NA TRBV5-1 NA TRBJ2-5